The 8 T cell receptor beta chains below come from one sample, sequenced in a study of T cells in localized non-small cell lung cancer. Produced via immunoSEQ multiplex PCR; TCRdb's table is partial and in-frame only. The sample consists of 15,000 to 20,000 clones, around 80% of them appearing once. The sample here was peripheral blood, taken before any cancer treatment. These receptors all come from a male donor aged 60 or over with stage I lung adenocarcinoma.

This sequence joins TRBV29-1 and TRBJ2-7; D possibly corresponds to TRBD2 (6 bases). The CDR3 is made up of 14 amino acids. V was pared by 7 bases and J by 2 bases, with 18 bases between. Germline V lookup: CDR1 SQVTM, CDR2 ANQGSEA. The CDR3 reads CSARSLADPYEQYF. The DNA for the CDR3 is TGCAGCGCCAGGTCACTAGCAGATCCCTACGAGCAGTACTTC.

The rearrangement joins TRBV5-5 to TRBJ1-1; possibly TRBD1 for D (5 bases). Germline CDR1 reads SGHKS; CDR2 reads YYEKEE (reference sequence). V was clipped by 0 bases and J by 1 base, with 7 bases between them. CDR3 size: 14 residues. The CDR3 sequence is CASSLGQRNTEAFF. As DNA, the CDR3 is TGTGCCAGCAGCTTGGGACAGCGGAACACTGAAGCTTTCTTT.

CDR3 nucleotides: TGTGCCAGCAGCTTAGGGGGTCGTCAGTTCTTC. Its translation is CASSLGGRQFF. The chain combines TRBV7-2 with TRBJ2-1; unclear D gene. The CDR3 runs 11 residues. In germline, CDR1 is SGHTA, CDR2 FQGNSA. Trimming stripped 1 base from V and 13 bases from J, with 8 bases between.

The rearrangement joins TRBV7-2 to TRBJ1-1; TRBD1 agrees at 8 bases. The CDR3 has 14 residues. Per the germline V gene, CDR1 is SGHTA and CDR2 is FQGNSA. With 4 bases clipped from V and 1 base from J, the junction kept 2 bases outside the gene matches. The DNA for the CDR3 is TGTGCCAGCAGCTCCGGGACAGGGAACACTGAAGCTTTCTTT. It codes for CASSSGTGNTEAFF.

The chain combines TRBV7-6 with TRBJ2-7, with 7 positions matching TRBD1. V lost 0 bases and J lost 2; bases outside the gene matches: 7. CDR1 SGHVS and CDR2 FNYEAQ come from the germline V gene. CDR3 length equals 16 residues. The DNA for the CDR3 is TGTGCCAGCAGCTTAGCGTCCAGGGGGAATCCCTACGAGCAGTACTTC. Translation gives CASSLASRGNPYEQYF.

The CDR3 nucleotides read TGTGCCAGCAGCGGAAGAAGCTCCTACAATGAGCAGTTCTTC. Amino acid sequence: CASSGRSSYNEQFF. The chain combines TRBV2 with TRBJ2-1; unclear D gene. Germline CDR1 SNHLY, CDR2 FYNNEI. The CDR3 loop spans 14 amino acids. V was shortened by 6 bases and J by 0 bases, with 9 bases between the two germline ends.

The chain employs TRBV7-9 and TRBJ2-4; D gene unclear. CDR3 size: 14 residues. The germline gives CDR1 SEHNR, CDR2 FQNEAQ (reference sequence). V was cut by 5 bases and J by 0 bases, with 8 bases left in between. The CDR3 DNA reads as TGTGCCAGCAGCCAGACCATAGCCAAAAACATTCAGTACTTC. It translates to CASSQTIAKNIQYF.

The rearrangement uses TRBV19 and TRBJ2-2, with 7 bases identical to TRBD2. The CDR3 runs 18 residues. Germline V gives CDR1 LNHDA, CDR2 SQIVND (reference sequence). V lost 7 bases, J lost 1 base, and 15 bases stayed unmatched. The CDR3 DNA reads as TGTGCCAGTATCAACCCCAACCCGGGGAGGGGGAACACCGGGGAGCTGTTTTTT. Amino acid sequence: CASINPNPGRGNTGELFF.